This T cell receptor beta chain was captured in a study of blood T cells in healthy people across ages. Per-sample PBMC isolation yielded at least 7 million cells. The authors ran a second PCR of 7 to 11 cycles using a sample-barcoded 5' primer and a J-beta primer mix. Researchers report that a template-switch adaptor with 12 random nucleotides tagged each cDNA molecule. Using its own MiXCR run on the 5' RACE reads, TCRdb lists one record per CDR3 protein. This sample carries approximately 820,000 distinct CDR3 sequences, around 45% of them seen once, and the ten largest clones take about a fifth. CDR1 and CDR2 (germline): MNHNY, SVGAGI (reference sequence). Trimming took 6 bases from V and 3 from J; bases not matched to a gene: 6. The CDR3 is 15 residues long.

The sequencing input was blood. The source is a man aged 60 to 69 in good health. This rearrangement joins TRBV6-6 to TRBJ1-5, with TRBD1 identical over 9 bases. DNA of the CDR3: TGTGCCAGCAGCCGCAGGGACAGGGACAATCAGCCCCAGCATTTT. Protein sequence: CASSRRDRDNQPQHF.